These T cell receptor beta chains were read from a single sample in a study of PD-L1 blockade in urothelial cancer. Measured with immunoSEQ multiplex PCR; TCRdb has only the in-frame clones, and not every one. The sample includes about 100,000 clones, approximately 90% of them seen just once. Source: PBMCs, taken around atezolizumab (anti-PD-L1) treatment. These receptors all stem from a woman aged 80 or older with urothelial cancer. The CDR3 runs from the conserved cysteine through the conserved F or W. D genes are given only for firm matches. Size values are once, few and many counts, or a class for expanded clones, and some rows have none.

size	D	V	J	DNA	CDR3
.	TRBD1	TRBV27	TRBJ1-4	TGTGCCAGCAGTTTCGGGACAGAGCTTGAAAAACTGTTTTTT	CASSFGTELEKLFF
.	.	TRBV5-4	TRBJ1-2	TGTGCCAGCAGCTTGGCCAGGGCGGACGGCTACACCTTC	CASSLARADGYTF
.	TRBD1	TRBV11-2	TRBJ2-5	TGTGCCAGCAGCCCGGGTACAGGGGGCACCCAAGAGACCCAGTACTTC	CASSPGTGGTQETQYF
few	TRBD1	TRBV27	TRBJ2-2	TGTGCCAGCAGTCCAAACAGGGGATTCGAATCCGGGGAGCTGTTTTTT	CASSPNRGFESGELFF
.	TRBD1	TRBV18	TRBJ1-3	TGTGCCAGCTCACCAAGAGGACAGGGGTCGAGCTCTGGAAACACCATATATTTT	CASSPRGQGSSSGNTIYF
.	TRBD2	TRBV5-1	TRBJ2-1	TGCGCCAGCAGCTCTAGCGGGGTCTCCTACAATGAGCAGTTCTTC	CASSSSGVSYNEQFF
.	.	TRBV28	TRBJ1-1	TGTGCCAGCAGCCCCCCCGGACAGATGAACACTGAAGCTTTCTTT	CASSPPGQMNTEAFF
.	TRBD1	TRBV18	TRBJ1-4	TGTGCCAGCTCACCCCCGGGACAGGCTAATGAAAAACTGTTTTTT	CASSPPGQANEKLFF
once	.	TRBV20-1	TRBJ2-2	TGCAGTGCCCACAGGTCCGGGGAGCTGTTTTTT	CSAHRSGELFF
.	.	TRBV5-1	TRBJ1-4	TGCGCCAGCAGACCTGGACAGCTTGCAACTAATGAAAAACTGTTTTTT	CASRPGQLATNEKLFF
.	TRBD1	TRBV9	TRBJ1-3	TGTGCCAGCAGCGTAGGGAGGACAGGTTCTGGAAACACCATATATTTT	CASSVGRTGSGNTIYF
.	.	TRBV18	TRBJ1-1	TGTGCCAGCTCTCGTACAGGGCGGACTGAAGCTTTCTTT	CASSRTGRTEAFF
.	.	TRBV19	TRBJ1-1	TGTGCCAGTAGGGCCGGGACACTACAAATCAGAGGCGGAATGAACACTGAAGCTTTCTTT	CASRAGTLQIRGGMNTEAFF
.	TRBD1	TRBV28	TRBJ1-2	TGTGCCAGCAGGCTCGGACAGGGCTCTGGCTACACCTTC	CASRLGQGSGYTF
.	.	TRBV4-2	TRBJ1-5	TGTGCCAGCAGCCAAGATGTAGAGAGCAATCAGCCCCAGCATTTT	CASSQDVESNQPQHF
.	TRBD1	TRBV28	TRBJ1-5	TGTGCCAGCAGTCCAGGGGGCCGGGGTCAGCCCCAGCATTTT	CASSPGGRGQPQHF
.	.	TRBV6-5	TRBJ1-5	TGTGCCAGCAGTCGACAGCAAAATCAGCCCCAGCATTTT	CASSRQQNQPQHF
.	.	TRBV5-4	TRBJ2-7	TGTGCCAGCAGTGACAGGTCTGCCTACGAGCAGTACTTC	CASSDRSAYEQYF
.	.	TRBV7-8	TRBJ1-4	TGTGCCACCAAACGGACAGCTGGTGAAAAACTGTTTTTT	CATKRTAGEKLFF
.	.	TRBV7-3	TRBJ2-7	TGTGCCAGCAGCTTATGGGGAGACTCCTACGAGCAGTACTTC	CASSLWGDSYEQYF
.	TRBD1	TRBV27	TRBJ2-7	TGTGCCAGCAGTTTCGGACAGGGTACGTTCTCGGGCGAGCAGTACTTC	CASSFGQGTFSGEQYF
.	.	TRBV19	TRBJ1-5	TGTGCCAGTAGCTCGTACAGGGATTATCAGCCCCAGCATTTT	CASSSYRDYQPQHF
few	.	TRBV7-3	TRBJ1-2	TGTGCCAGCAGCTTATCGACAGACTATGGCTACACCTTC	CASSLSTDYGYTF
once	TRBD1	TRBV7-9	TRBJ1-2	TGTGCCAGCAGCTTAGCGTTAGGGACAGGGAACTATGGCTACACCTTC	CASSLALGTGNYGYTF
.	.	TRBV5-4	TRBJ2-1	TGTGCCAGCAGCTTGACGGGGAGCTCCTACAATGAGCAGTTCTTC	CASSLTGSSYNEQFF
.	.	TRBV5-1	TRBJ2-7	TGCGCCAGCAGGGAAGGCCCGGGATCGGGCTACGAGCAGTACTTC	CASREGPGSGYEQYF
.	TRBD1	TRBV2	TRBJ1-5	TGTGCCAACAGCCCAACGACAGGGCGGGCTCAGCCCCAGCATTTT	CANSPTTGRAQPQHF
.	TRBD1	TRBV29-1	TRBJ1-3	TGCAGCGTTGTCTTCCAGGGGGCTGGAAACACCATATATTTT	CSVVFQGAGNTIYF
.	.	TRBV5-1	TRBJ2-1	TGCGCCAGCAGCTTGGGTAGCGGAGACTCCTACAATGAGCAGTTCTTC	CASSLGSGDSYNEQFF